The 20 T cell receptor beta chains given below trace back to one sample, sequenced in a study of blood T cell repertoires in COVID-19. Only in-frame clones appear in the TCRdb table, and some are missing; sequencing was by immunoSEQ multiplex PCR. The sample includes some 240,000 clones, approximately 83% of them seen just once. The sample consisted of PBMCs or T cells enriched from blood (not recorded which). These TCRs come from a woman in her 40s with acute COVID-19.

V is TRBV7-6 and J is TRBJ2-7; D is undetermined. Germline-derived CDR1 and CDR2 are SGHVS and FNYEAQ. The CDR3 length is 13 residues. V was trimmed by 3 bases and J by 5 bases, leaving 11 bases between them. CDR3 coding DNA: TGTGCCAGCAGCTTCCGGGTTTCGGACGAGCAGTACTTC. Translated: CASSFRVSDEQYF.

The chain has TRBV7-6 and TRBJ2-2, with D uncertain. V was pared by 7 bases and J by 2 bases, with 14 bases between. This CDR3 spans 15 amino acids. In germline, CDR1 is SGHVS, CDR2 FNYEAQ. The CDR3 spells CASTPAGLNTGELFF. CDR3 sequence (DNA): TGTGCCAGCACCCCGGCAGGCCTTAACACCGGGGAGCTGTTTTTT.

The chain couples TRBV5-6 to TRBJ2-2; D unclear. CDR3 length: 15 amino acids. V was trimmed by 4 bases and J by 6 bases, leaving 16 bases between them. Germline V CDR1 and CDR2: SGHDT, YYEEEE. CDR3 bases: TGTGCCAGCAGCAAGAGATTTTATGAGGCCGGGGAGCTGTTTTTT. This codes for CASSKRFYEAGELFF.

CDR3 region: CASSSGQMQFF. CDR3 nucleotide sequence: TGTGCCAGCAGTTCAGGCCAGATGCAGTTCTTC. The rearrangement uses TRBV12-3 or TRBV12-4 and TRBJ2-1; no definite D call. The CDR3 has 11 residues. The V and J ends lost 4 bases and 12 bases respectively, with 10 bases between them.

CDR3 DNA: TGTGCCAGCAGTTACGACATAGCGGGAGGAACCGGGGAGCTGTTTTTT. It translates to CASSYDIAGGTGELFF. The genes are TRBV6-5 and TRBJ2-2; the match to TRBD2 covers 10 bases. V shed 2 bases, J shed 5 bases, and the junction held 5 bases outside the gene matches. Per germline, CDR1 MNHEY and CDR2 SVGAGI. This CDR3 region has 16 residues.

V and J are TRBV7-9 and TRBJ1-2; no clear D. V lost 2 bases and J 0 bases, leaving 4 bases between the germline ends. CDR3 length equals 13 residues. CDR1 is SEHNR, CDR2 FQNEAQ, per germline (reference sequence). CDR3: CASSLPTNYGYTF. As DNA, the CDR3 is TGTGCCAGCAGCTTACCTACTAACTATGGCTACACCTTC.

The chain combines TRBV2 with TRBJ2-1, with a possible D match to TRBD2 (6 bases). The CDR3 sequence is 12 residues long. CDR1 and CDR2 (germline): SNHLY, FYNNEI. Trimming left V 9 bases short and J 1 base short, with 7 bases between. CDR3 DNA: TGTGCCAGAGGGACTTCCTACAATGAGCAGTTCTTC. As protein: CARGTSYNEQFF.

J is TRBJ2-3 and V is TRBV5-1, with TRBD2 matching over 7 bases. Germline-derived CDR1 and CDR2 are SGHRS and YFSETQ. The CDR3 loop spans 15 amino acids. V was pared by 4 bases and J by 2 bases, with 7 bases of the junction left unmatched. The CDR3 region is CASSPGGTLTDTQYF. CDR3 DNA sequence: TGCGCCAGCAGCCCCGGGGGGACCCTCACAGATACGCAGTATTTT.

This clone appeared many times. This chain uses TRBV11-3 with TRBJ2-2, with D unclear. Trimming took off 4 bases at V and 1 base at J, with 19 bases between the two ends. Germline CDR1 and CDR2: SGHNT and YENEEA. CDR3 size: 18 residues. The CDR3: CASSSLDPGYENTGELFF. In nucleotides, the CDR3 is TGTGCCAGCAGCTCCCTAGATCCCGGGTACGAGAACACCGGGGAGCTGTTTTTT. Together with reference TRBV11-3 and TRBJ2-2, the CDR3 gives the full variable domain: EAGVVQSPRYKIIEKKQPVAFWCNPISGHNTLYWYLQNLGQGPELLIRYENEEAVDDSQLPKDRFSAERLKGVDSTLKIQPAELGDSAVYLCASSSLDPGYENTGELFFGEGSRLTVL.

The genes are TRBV3-1 (or the pseudogene TRBV3-2) and TRBJ1-2; 10 bases line up with TRBD1. Looked up from germline, CDR1 is LGHDT and CDR2 is YNNKEL (reference sequence). The ends lost 2 bases at V and 6 bases at J; junction bases unmatched: 3. CDR3 length: 14 amino acids. The CDR3 nucleotides read TGTGCCAGCAGCCAATCTGACAGGGGGCATGGCTACACCTTC. This sequence encodes CASSQSDRGHGYTF.

The chain recombines TRBV5-6 with TRBJ1-1, with D perhaps TRBD1 (6 bases). V shed 4 bases and J shed 0 bases, with 13 bases lying between them. Germline values: CDR1 SGHDT, CDR2 YYEEEE. This CDR3 is built from 15 residues. The CDR3: CASSGTGHLNTEAFF. In DNA form, the CDR3 reads TGTGCCAGCAGCGGAACGGGACACCTGAACACTGAAGCTTTCTTT.

The chain carries TRBV7-8 and TRBJ2-2, with TRBD2 matching over 8 bases. Germline values: CDR1 SGHVS, CDR2 FQNEAQ. The CDR3 covers 15 residues. J was trimmed by 5 bases and V by 4 bases; bases with no gene match: 6. CDR3 nucleotides: TGTGCCAGCAGCTGGTACAGCGGGAGTACCGGGGAGCTGTTTTTT. Its protein is CASSWYSGSTGELFF.

V gene TRBV11-3 combines with J gene TRBJ2-3; 7 positions match TRBD2. The V and J ends lost 0 bases and 0 bases, in that order; junction bases with no gene match: 6. Germline V gives CDR1 SGHNT, CDR2 YENEEA. This CDR3 is built from 17 residues. The CDR3 DNA sequence: TGTGCCAGCAGCTTAGAGCGGGGGATTGGAAGCACAGATACGCAGTATTTT. This codes for CASSLERGIGSTDTQYF.

The chain joins TRBV11-3 to TRBJ2-7; 10 bases match TRBD1. The CDR3 runs 15 residues. Trimming took 0 bases from V and 4 from J; bases not matched to a gene: 3. The germline gives CDR1 SGHNT, CDR2 YENEEA. CDR3 in amino acids: CASSLEGTGEYEQYF. The CDR3 coding sequence is TGTGCCAGCAGCTTAGAAGGGACAGGGGAGTACGAGCAGTACTTC.

This sequence joins TRBV7-9 and TRBJ2-5; 7 nucleotides align to TRBD2. The CDR3 length is 13 residues. Trimming at V came to 7 bases and at J to 3 bases, leaving 5 bases not matched to a gene. CDR1 is SEHNR and CDR2 is FQNEAQ in the germline V gene (reference sequence). CDR3 DNA: TGTGCCAGCACTAGGGAGGGGAAAGAGACCCAGTACTTC. It encodes CASTREGKETQYF.

The sample holds a few counts of this clone. The chain couples TRBV2 to TRBJ2-1; D might be TRBD2 (7 bases). Germline V gene sequence: CDR1 SNHLY, CDR2 FYNNEI. The CDR3 extends over 14 amino acids. Trimming left V 7 bases short and J 2 bases short, with 12 bases between. In DNA, the CDR3 is TGTGCCAGCAAAGGGGGGGGCACCTACAATGAGCAGTTCTTC. It encodes CASKGGGTYNEQFF.

V and J are TRBV12-3 or TRBV12-4 and TRBJ2-7; D gene ambiguous. Trimming left V 2 bases short and J 1 base short, with 6 bases between. CDR3 size: 13 residues. In DNA, the CDR3 is TGTGCCAGCAGTTTATCTATATCCTACGAGCAGTACTTC. It is translated as CASSLSISYEQYF.

In its sample, this clone was seen a few times. V usage is TRBV6-5 and J usage is TRBJ1-3; D uncertain. Germline CDR1 and CDR2: MNHEY and SVGAGI. Deletions cut 2 bases from V and 2 bases from J, with 13 bases between. The CDR3 is made up of 16 amino acids. The DNA of the CDR3 is TGTGCCAGCAGTTACAGGAGTGGCCGGGCTGGAAACACCATATATTTT. Its protein is CASSYRSGRAGNTIYF.

The rearrangement links TRBV7-3 to TRBJ2-3, with TRBD1 matching 12 bases. J was trimmed by 4 bases and V by 4 bases; bases with no gene match: 3. CDR3 length: 15 amino acids. From germline, CDR1 is SGHTA and CDR2 FQGTGA. In nucleotides, the CDR3 is TGTGCCAGCAGCTATGGGACAGGGGGCCCAGATACGCAGTATTTT. The encoded protein is CASSYGTGGPDTQYF.

The chain has TRBV6-5 and TRBJ2-5; TRBD2 aligns across 9 bases. V lost 6 bases, J lost 5 bases, and 10 bases stayed unmatched. The CDR3 consists of 15 residues. The germline gives CDR1 MNHEY, CDR2 SVGAGI. CDR3 DNA sequence: TGTGCCAGCAGGCCAAGCGGGGGGCTCTGGGAGACCCAGTACTTC. Residues: CASRPSGGLWETQYF.